This TCR beta chain was sequenced for a study of blood T cell repertoires in COVID-19. Study at large: COVID-19 samples, acute and convalescent, were from the United States, Italy and Spain.

Germline assignment: CDR1 LNHNV and CDR2 YYDKDF (reference sequence). V gave up 5 bases and J gave up 0 bases, with 5 bases separating them. The CDR3 has 14 amino acids. As originally analysed: Using reference gene primer amplification, nucleated cell counts were estimated. Only in-frame clones appear in the TCRdb table, and some are missing; sequencing was by immunoSEQ multiplex PCR. D and trimming come from the DNA, and the V and J calls and clone size come from that table. This sample carries over 120,000 clones, approximately 83% of them seen once, and the ten largest clones take around 3%. The receptor was derived from a woman at least 80 years old with acute or convalescent COVID-19. The sequenced sample was peripheral blood. The V gene is TRBV15, the J gene TRBJ1-6; perhaps TRBD1 as D (5 bases). The CDR3 loop is CATSGASYNSPLHF. In nucleotides, the CDR3 is TGTGCCACCAGCGGGGCCTCCTATAATTCACCCCTCCACTTT.